Given below is one T cell receptor (beta chain) in context. A junction end diverges from the germline sequence, so it may reflect a read error. Germline CDR1 and CDR2: MGHRA and YSYEKL. The CDR3 is made up of 13 amino acids. This sample was taken from a study of blood T cell repertoires in COVID-19. Study-level information: Sites across the United States, Italy and Spain contributed samples from acute and convalescent COVID-19.

The table came from immunoSEQ multiplex PCR; TCRdb's copy has only in-frame clones and leaves some out. Among about 310,000 clones listed, around nine tenths were seen once. Sample: peripheral blood. This sequence joins TRBV4-1 and TRBJ2-5; 9 bases align to TRBD2. The clonotype comes from a man aged 65 to 85 with acute or convalescent COVID-19. CDR3 loop: CASSHHLAGALDF. In nucleotides, the CDR3 is TGCGCCAGCAGCCATCACTTAGCGGGAGCCTTGGACTTC.